Below, one T cell receptor beta chain is given with its context. This clonotype appeared a few times. Its antigen is not yet known. No qualities accompany the bases; no much larger clone lies one base away. This sample is drawn from a study of identical twins (dated by TCRdb to the mid-2010s). Regarding the research as a whole: To test whether fetal clonotypes persist, the study used deep sequencing on TCR alpha and beta repertoires from monozygotic twins, unrelated adults of various ages, and cord blood. To rule out contamination, the twin experiments were replicated at different times with different library preparation protocols.

The paper as a whole reports these results and caveats: Conclusions relied on cross-sectional statistical analysis, since the same donors could not be followed over many years. Compared with coincidental sharing between unrelated individuals, an excess of low generation-probability sequences was observed among out-of-frame TCR alpha sequences shared between twins. Abundant cord blood beta clonotypes had fewer insertions, young adult naive repertoires showed a similar but weaker trend, and memory repertoires showed no such trend. Recombination models systematically underestimated out-of-frame TCR alpha sharing in monozygotic twins but agreed with sharing between unrelated individuals. Invariant T cells such as MAIT and iNKT could partly confound zero-insertion analyses, although diverse VJ usage argued against such confounding for most clonotypes. A weaker excess of twin sharing was found in beta out-of-frame sequences because the signal-to-noise ratio was lowered by fewer shared sequences.

Every donor in the study was a healthy Caucasian. The library was produced with 5' RACE. Instrument used: Illumina HiSeq 2000. A universal primer binding site was added through template switching, and the final cDNA carried a unique molecular identifier so that TCR cDNA molecules could be counted accurately. Specific primers in the conserved constant-segment region were used to synthesize first-strand cDNA for TCR alpha and beta chains. To control for contamination, every cDNA library was double barcoded, receiving both a SMART-Mk sample barcode and Illumina barcodes. TruSeq adapter sequences and Illumina sample barcodes were added in two successive PCR steps. The TCR alpha and beta cDNA libraries were sequenced on the Illumina HiSeq platform using custom primers. Regarding the original processing steps: Raw reads were processed with MiGEC to extract unique molecular identifiers, and MiXCR was used to determine CDR3 positions. For each individual, recombination models were inferred using an EM algorithm with the repgenHMM and IGoR tools. Shared clonotype analysis was performed with the tcR package in R, normalizing sharing by the product of cloneset sizes. To study raw recombination without the effects of thymic and clonal selection, out-of-frame nonproductive sequences were analyzed. TCRdb trimmed public reads at Q25 via fastp, called clones via MiXCR and kept in-frame beta chains. Merged by CDR3 protein, the rows form single entries marked with the most common genes and DNA. What appears here as the V and J calls and clone size reflects TCRdb's work, not the paper's. Within this sample are 1.5 million to 2 million distinct CDR3 sequences, with around 29% of them counted one time only. Roughly 0.3% of the sample comes from the top ten.

Material for sequencing was cord blood. The receptor was isolated from a newborn girl in good health.

The CDR3 in this case is CSASSGRVSTDTQYF. The DNA sequence is given as TGCAGTGCTTCTAGCGGGAGAGTCAGCACAGATACGCAGTATTTT. The receptor chain draws on TRBV20-1 and TRBJ2-3, with 10 bases in between that match TRBD2. Spanning cysteine to phenylalanine, the CDR3 consists of 15 amino acids. The entry retains the CDR3 DNA only, 45 bases that are in frame from base 1. From V the trimming removes 5 bases and from J it removes 0 bases, while the gene matches leave 5 bases of the junction unaccounted for. Taken from the germline V gene (reference sequence), the CDR1 and CDR2 loops are DFQATT and SNEGSKA.